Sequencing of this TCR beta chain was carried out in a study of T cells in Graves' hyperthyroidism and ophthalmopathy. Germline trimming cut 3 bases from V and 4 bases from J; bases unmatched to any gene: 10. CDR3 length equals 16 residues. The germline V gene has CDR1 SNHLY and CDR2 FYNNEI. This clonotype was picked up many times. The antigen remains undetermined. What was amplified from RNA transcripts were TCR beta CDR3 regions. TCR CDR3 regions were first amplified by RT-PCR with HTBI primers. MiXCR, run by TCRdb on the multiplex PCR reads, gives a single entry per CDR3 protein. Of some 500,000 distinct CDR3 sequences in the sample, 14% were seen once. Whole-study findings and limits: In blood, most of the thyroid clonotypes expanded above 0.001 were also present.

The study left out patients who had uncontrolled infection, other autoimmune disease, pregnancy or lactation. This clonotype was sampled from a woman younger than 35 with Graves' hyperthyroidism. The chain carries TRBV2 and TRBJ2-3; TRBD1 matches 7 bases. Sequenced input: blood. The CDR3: CASSDQNRGRADTQYF. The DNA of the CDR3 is TGTGCCAGCAGTGACCAAAACAGGGGACGGGCAGATACGCAGTATTTT.